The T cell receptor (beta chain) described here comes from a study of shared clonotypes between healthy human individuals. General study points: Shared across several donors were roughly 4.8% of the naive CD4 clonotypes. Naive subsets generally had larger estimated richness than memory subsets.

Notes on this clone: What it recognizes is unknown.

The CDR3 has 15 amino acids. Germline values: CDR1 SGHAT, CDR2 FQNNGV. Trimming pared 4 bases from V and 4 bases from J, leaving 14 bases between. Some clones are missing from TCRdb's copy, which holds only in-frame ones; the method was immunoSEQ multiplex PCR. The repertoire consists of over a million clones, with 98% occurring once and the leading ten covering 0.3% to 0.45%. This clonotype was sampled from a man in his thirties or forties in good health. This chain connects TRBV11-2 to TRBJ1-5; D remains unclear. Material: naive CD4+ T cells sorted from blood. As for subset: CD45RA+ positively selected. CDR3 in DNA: TGTGCCAGCAGCTACCTCCCGGGTCTTAATCAGCCCCAGCATTTT. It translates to CASSYLPGLNQPQHF.